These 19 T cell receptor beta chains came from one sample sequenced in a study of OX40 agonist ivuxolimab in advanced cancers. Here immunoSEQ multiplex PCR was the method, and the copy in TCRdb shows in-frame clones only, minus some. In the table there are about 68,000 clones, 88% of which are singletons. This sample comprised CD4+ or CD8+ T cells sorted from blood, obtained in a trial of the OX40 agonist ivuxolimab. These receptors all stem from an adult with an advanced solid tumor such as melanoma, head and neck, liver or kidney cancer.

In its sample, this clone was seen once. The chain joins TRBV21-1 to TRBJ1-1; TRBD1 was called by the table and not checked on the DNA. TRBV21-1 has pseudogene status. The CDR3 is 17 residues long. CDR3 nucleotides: TGTGCCAGCAGCAAAAAGCAGGGGGCAACGGAGAACACTGAAGCTTTCTTT. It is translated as CASSKKQGATENTEAFF.

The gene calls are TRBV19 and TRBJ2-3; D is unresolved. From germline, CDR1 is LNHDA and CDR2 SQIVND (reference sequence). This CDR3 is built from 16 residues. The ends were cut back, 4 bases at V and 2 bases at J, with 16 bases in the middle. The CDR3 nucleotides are TGTGCCAGTAGTACTCACAGAGACGCGATCACAGATACGCAGTATTTT. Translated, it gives CASSTHRDAITDTQYF.

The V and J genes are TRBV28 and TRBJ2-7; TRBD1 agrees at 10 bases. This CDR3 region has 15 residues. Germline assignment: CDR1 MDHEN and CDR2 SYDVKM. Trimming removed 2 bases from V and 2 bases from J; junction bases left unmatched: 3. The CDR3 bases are TGTGCCAGCAGTTTAGGCGGACAGGGGGCCTACGAGCAGTACTTC. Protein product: CASSLGGQGAYEQYF. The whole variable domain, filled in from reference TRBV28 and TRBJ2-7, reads DVKVTQSSRYLVKRTGEKVFLECVQDMDHENMFWYRQDPGLGLRLIYFSYDVKMKEKGDIPEGYSVSREKKERFSLILESASTNQTSMYLCASSLGGQGAYEQYFGPGTRLTVT.

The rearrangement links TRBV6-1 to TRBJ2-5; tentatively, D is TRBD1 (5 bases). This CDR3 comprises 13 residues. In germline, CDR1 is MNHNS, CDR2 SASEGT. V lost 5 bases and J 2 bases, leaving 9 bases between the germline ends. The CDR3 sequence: CASSYDRQETQYF. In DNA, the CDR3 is TGTGCCAGCAGTTATGACAGACAAGAGACCCAGTACTTC.

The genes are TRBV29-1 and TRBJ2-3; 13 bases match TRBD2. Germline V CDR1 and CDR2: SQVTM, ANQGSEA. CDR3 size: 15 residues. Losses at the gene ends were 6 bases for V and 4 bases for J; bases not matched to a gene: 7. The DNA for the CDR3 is TGCAGCGTAATACTAGCGGGAGGGCCCGCAGATACGCAGTATTTT. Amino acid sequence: CSVILAGGPADTQYF.

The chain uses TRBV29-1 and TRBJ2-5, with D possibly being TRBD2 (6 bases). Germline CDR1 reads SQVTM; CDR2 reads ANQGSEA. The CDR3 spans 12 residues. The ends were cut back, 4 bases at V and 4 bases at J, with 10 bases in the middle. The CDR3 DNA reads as TGCAGCGTTGGTGCGGAGGGAGAGACCCAGTACTTC. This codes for CSVGAEGETQYF.

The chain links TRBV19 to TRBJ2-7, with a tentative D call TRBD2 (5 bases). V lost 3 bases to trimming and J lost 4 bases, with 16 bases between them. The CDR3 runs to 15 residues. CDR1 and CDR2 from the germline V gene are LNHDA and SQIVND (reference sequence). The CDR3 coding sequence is TGTGCCAGTAGTATTTCTCAGCGGAGAAAGTACGAGCAGTACTTC. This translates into CASSISQRRKYEQYF.

The CDR3 bases are TGCGCCAGCAGCTTGCGTCCGGGCCCGAACACCGGGGAGCTGTTTTTT. Encoded protein: CASSLRPGPNTGELFF. The chain joins TRBV5-1 to TRBJ2-2; D unresolved. The CDR3 covers 16 residues. Trimming shortened V by 1 base and J by 0 bases, and 10 bases separated the two germline ends. From germline, CDR1 is SGHRS and CDR2 YFSETQ.

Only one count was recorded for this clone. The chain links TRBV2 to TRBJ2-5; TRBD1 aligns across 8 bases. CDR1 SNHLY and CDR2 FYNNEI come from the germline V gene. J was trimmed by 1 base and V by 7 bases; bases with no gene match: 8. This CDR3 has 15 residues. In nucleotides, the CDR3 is TGTGCCAGCACAACCCCGGGGACAGGCCAAGAGACCCAGTACTTC. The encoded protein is CASTTPGTGQETQYF.

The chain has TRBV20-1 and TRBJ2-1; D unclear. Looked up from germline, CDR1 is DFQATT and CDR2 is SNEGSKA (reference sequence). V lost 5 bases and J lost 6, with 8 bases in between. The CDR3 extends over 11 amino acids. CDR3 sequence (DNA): TGCAGTGCTCCAAATCCCAATGAGCAGTTCTTC. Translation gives CSAPNPNEQFF.

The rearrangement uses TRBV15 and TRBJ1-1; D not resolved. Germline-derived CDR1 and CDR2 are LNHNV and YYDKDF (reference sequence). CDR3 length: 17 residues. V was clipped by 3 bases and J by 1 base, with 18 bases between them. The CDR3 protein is CATSREVGSGRNTEAFF. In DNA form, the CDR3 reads TGTGCCACCAGCAGGGAGGTGGGGAGTGGTAGGAACACTGAAGCTTTCTTT.

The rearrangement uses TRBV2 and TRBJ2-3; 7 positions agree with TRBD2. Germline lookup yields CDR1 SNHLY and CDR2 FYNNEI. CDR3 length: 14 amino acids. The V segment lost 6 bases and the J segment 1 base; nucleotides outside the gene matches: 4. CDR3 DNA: TGTGCCAGCAGGAGGGGAGGGGGCACAGATACGCAGTATTTT. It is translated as CASRRGGGTDTQYF.

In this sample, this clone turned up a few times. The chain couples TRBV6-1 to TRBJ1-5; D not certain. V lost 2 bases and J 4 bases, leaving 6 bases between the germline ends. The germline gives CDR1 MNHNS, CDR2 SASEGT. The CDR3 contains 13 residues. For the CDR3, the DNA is TGTGCCAGCAGTGAATTTGGTAATCAGCCCCAGCATTTT. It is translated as CASSEFGNQPQHF.

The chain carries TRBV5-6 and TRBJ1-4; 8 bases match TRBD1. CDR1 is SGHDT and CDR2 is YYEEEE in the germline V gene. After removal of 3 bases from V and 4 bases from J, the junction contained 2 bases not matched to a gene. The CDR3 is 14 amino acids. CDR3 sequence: CASSSTGVNEKLFF. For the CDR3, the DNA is TGTGCCAGCAGCTCGACAGGGGTTAATGAAAAACTGTTTTTT. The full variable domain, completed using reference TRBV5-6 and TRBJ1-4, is DAGVTQSPTHLIKTRGQQVTLRCSPKSGHDTVSWYQQALGQGPQFIFQYYEEEERQRGNFPDRFSGHQFPNYSSELNVNALLLGDSALYLCASSSTGVNEKLFFGSGTQLSVL.

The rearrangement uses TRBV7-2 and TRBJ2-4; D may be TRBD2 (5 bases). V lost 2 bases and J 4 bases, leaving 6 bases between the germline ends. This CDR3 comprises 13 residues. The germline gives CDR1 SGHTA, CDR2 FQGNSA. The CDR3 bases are TGTGCCAGCAGCTTACGAGGGAAAAACATTCAGTACTTC. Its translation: CASSLRGKNIQYF.

CDR3 coding DNA: TGTGCCTGGAAGAGGTGGACTAGCATGCCCGGGGAGCTGTTTTTT. The encoded protein is CAWKRWTSMPGELFF. The chain joins TRBV30 to TRBJ2-2; 8 bases are a match to TRBD2. After removal of 4 bases from V and 6 bases from J, the junction contained 10 bases not matched to a gene. Germline V lookup: CDR1 GTSNPN, CDR2 SVGIG (reference sequence). The CDR3 totals 15 residues.

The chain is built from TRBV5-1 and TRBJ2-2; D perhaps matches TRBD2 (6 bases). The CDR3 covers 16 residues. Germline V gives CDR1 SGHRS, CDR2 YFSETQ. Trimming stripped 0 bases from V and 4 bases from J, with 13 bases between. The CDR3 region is CASSLGLGGITGELFF. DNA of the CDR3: TGCGCCAGCAGCTTGGGGCTGGGCGGGATCACCGGGGAGCTGTTTTTT. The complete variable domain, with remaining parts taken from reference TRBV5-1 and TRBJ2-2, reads KAGVTQTPRYLIKTRGQQVTLSCSPISGHRSVSWYQQTPGQGLQFLFEYFSETQRNKGNFPGRFSGRQFSNSRSEMNVSTLELGDSALYLCASSLGLGGITGELFFGEGSRLTVL.

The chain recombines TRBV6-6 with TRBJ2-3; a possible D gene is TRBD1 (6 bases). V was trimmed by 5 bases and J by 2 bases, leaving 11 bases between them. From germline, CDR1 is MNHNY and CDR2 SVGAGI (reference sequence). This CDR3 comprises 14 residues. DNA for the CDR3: TGTGCCAGCAGTGGCCGGGACAACACAGATACGCAGTATTTT. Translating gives CASSGRDNTDTQYF.

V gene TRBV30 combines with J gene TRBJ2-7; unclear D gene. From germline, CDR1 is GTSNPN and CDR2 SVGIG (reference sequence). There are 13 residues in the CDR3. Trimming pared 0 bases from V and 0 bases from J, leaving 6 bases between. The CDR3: CAWSVHSSYEQYF. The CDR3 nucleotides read TGTGCCTGGAGTGTACACAGCTCCTACGAGCAGTACTTC. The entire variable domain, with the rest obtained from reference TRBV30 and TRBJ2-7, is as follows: SQTIHQWPATLVQPVGSPLSLECTVEGTSNPNLYWYRQAAGRGLQLLFYSVGIGQISSEVPQNLSASRPQDRQFILSSKKLLLSDSGFYLCAWSVHSSYEQYFGPGTRLTVT.